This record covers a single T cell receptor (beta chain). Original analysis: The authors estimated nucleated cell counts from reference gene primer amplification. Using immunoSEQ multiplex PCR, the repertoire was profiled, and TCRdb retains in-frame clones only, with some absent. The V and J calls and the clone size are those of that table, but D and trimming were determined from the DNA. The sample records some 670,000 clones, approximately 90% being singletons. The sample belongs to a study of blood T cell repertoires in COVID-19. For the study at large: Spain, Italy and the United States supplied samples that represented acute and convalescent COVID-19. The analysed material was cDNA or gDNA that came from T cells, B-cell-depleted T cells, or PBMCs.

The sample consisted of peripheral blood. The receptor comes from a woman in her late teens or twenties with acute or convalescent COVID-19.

As DNA, the CDR3 is TGTGCCAGCAGCGACCGACCCAACGGCGGGGGATCCAACAATGAGCAGTTCTTC. The encoded protein is CASSDRPNGGGSNNEQFF. The chain joins TRBV9 to TRBJ2-1; 7 bases line up with TRBD2. V shed 3 bases and J 5 bases; nucleotides not matched to a gene: 17. The CDR3 totals 18 residues. CDR1 and CDR2 (germline): SGDLS, YYNGEE.